The sequence of this TCR beta chain was determined in a study of type 1 and type 2 diabetes patients. Study results and caveats: Some expanded clones seen only in T1D might occur in additional T2D or control samples.

J lost 6 bases, V lost 6 bases, and 6 bases had no gene match. The CDR3 is made up of 13 amino acids. CDR1 is ENHRY, CDR2 SYGVKD, per germline. Concerning this clonotype itself: The antigen is unknown.

Peripheral blood, 9.5 to 10 milliliters per participant, was collected. Genomic DNA was the PCR template. Multiplex PCR with 30 forward and 13 reverse primers amplified the TCR beta CDR3. One entry per CDR3 protein, called by TCRdb with MiXCR from the multiplex PCR reads. The table includes under 300,000 distinct CDR3 sequences, roughly 44% detected once. The TCR sequence derives from a man younger than 35 with type 2 diabetes. The sample taken for sequencing was peripheral blood mononuclear cells (PBMCs). The chain is built from TRBV10-3 and TRBJ2-5, with 8 bases fitting TRBD1. This CDR3 is CAIRGQGGKTQYF. The CDR3 DNA follows: TGTGCCATCAGAGGACAGGGAGGAAAGACCCAGTACTTC.